Following are 5 T cell receptor beta chains from one sample sequenced in a study of patients and donors after allogeneic stem cell transplantation. TCRdb independently ran MiXCR on the RT-PCR reads; one entry per CDR3 protein. This sample yields more than 150,000 distinct CDR3 sequences, of which 35% to 50% are seen a single time; about 33% belongs to the top ten. The sequenced sample consisted of blood, either unsorted or a sorted T cell fraction (not recorded which). Receptors originate from a human donor who was either an allogeneic HSCT recipient or a stem cell or donor lymphocyte infusion donor (not recorded which). It is not recorded whose cells these are; they may come from a transplant donor.

J is TRBJ1-6 and V is TRBV7-2; D not certain. Germline CDR1 and CDR2: SGHTA and FQGNSA. The CDR3 extends over 12 amino acids. Trimming cost V 4 bases and J 6 bases, with 4 bases left between them. CDR3: CASSSLNSPLHF. The CDR3 bases are TGTGCCAGCAGCTCCCTTAATTCACCCCTCCACTTT.

This clonotype was observed a single time. The genes are TRBV30 and TRBJ1-6, with no clear D. CDR3 length: 15 amino acids. V gave up 5 bases and J gave up 7 bases, with 18 bases separating them. CDR1 is GTSNPN and CDR2 is SVGIG in the germline V gene (reference sequence). In DNA form, the CDR3 reads TGTGCCTGGTCCCAGGCCCGGGTTCCGAATTCACCCCTCCACTTT. It is translated as CAWSQARVPNSPLHF. The whole variable domain, filled in from reference TRBV30 and TRBJ1-6, reads SQTIHQWPATLVQPVGSPLSLECTVEGTSNPNLYWYRQAAGRGLQLLFYSVGIGQISSEVPQNLSASRPQDRQFILSSKKLLLSDSGFYLCAWSQARVPNSPLHFGNGTRLTVT.

This clonotype has a handful of counts. The chain has TRBV12-3 or TRBV12-4 and TRBJ1-2, with no clear D. The CDR3 spans 13 residues. Between the trimmed V and J ends, which lost 4 bases and 2 bases, there was a span of 8 bases. Written as DNA, the CDR3 is TGTGCCAGCAGTTGGACCTTAAACTATGGCTACACCTTC. Translating gives CASSWTLNYGYTF.

This CDR3 reads CSVEEGRPYEQYF. The CDR3 bases are TGCAGCGTTGAAGAGGGTCGACCCTACGAGCAGTACTTC. The chain joins TRBV29-1 to TRBJ2-7; D remains unclear. The CDR3 totals 13 residues. Trimming shortened V by 0 bases and J by 2 bases, and 8 bases separated the two germline ends. Germline loops: CDR1 SQVTM, CDR2 ANQGSEA.

This chain joins TRBV28 and TRBJ2-5, with TRBD2 matching 9 bases. With V trimmed by 10 bases and J by 5 bases, 8 bases remained unmatched. The CDR3 is made up of 13 amino acids. Germline V gene data show CDR1 as MDHEN and CDR2 as SYDVKM. CDR3 coding DNA: TGTGCCACCCAAGCGGGAGGTCGCGAGACCCAGTACTTC. Its translation is CATQAGGRETQYF.